A single sample is the source of the 15 T cell receptor beta chains below, sequenced in a study of cytomegalovirus exposure and HLA in healthy donors. The primer mix had 60 Vbeta and 13 Jbeta primers. Data came from immunoSEQ multiplex PCR; TCRdb stores just in-frame clones and leaves some out. The sample lists 200,000 to 250,000 clones; around 89% were seen once. Input material: PBMCs. The receptors were gathered from a woman younger than 30 in good health and CMV-seronegative.

The chain links TRBV4-3 to TRBJ2-7, with TRBD2 matching 7 bases. The CDR3 consists of 16 residues. Germline-derived CDR1 and CDR2 are LGHNA and YSLEER. V trimming: 1 base; J trimming: 4 bases; junction bases outside the gene matches: 10. The CDR3: CASSQVWGGSKYEQYF. The CDR3, as DNA: TGCGCCAGCAGCCAAGTTTGGGGGGGTAGTAAATACGAGCAGTACTTC.

This clone was seen a handful of times. The rearrangement uses TRBV5-1 and TRBJ1-2; D might be TRBD1 (5 bases). Trimming stripped 0 bases from V and 3 bases from J, with 9 bases between. In germline, CDR1 is SGHRS, CDR2 YFSETQ. The length of the CDR3 is 14 residues. CDR3 sequence: CASSLVQGYYGYTF. The CDR3 nucleotides are TGCGCCAGCAGCTTGGTGCAGGGATACTATGGCTACACCTTC.

This chain links TRBV18 with TRBJ2-5, with D perhaps TRBD2 (6 bases). CDR1 is KGHSH and CDR2 is LQKENI in the germline V gene. This CDR3 region has 14 residues. Between the trimmed V and J ends, which lost 2 bases and 2 bases, there was a span of 9 bases. The CDR3 DNA reads TGTGCCAGCTCACCAGGGGGGAGGCAAGAGACCCAGTACTTC. Its protein is CASSPGGRQETQYF.

The chain employs TRBV10-2 and TRBJ1-5; TRBD1 might be the D (5 bases). The CDR3 runs to 13 residues. V was clipped by 7 bases and J by 5 bases, with 12 bases between them. Germline V CDR1 and CDR2: WSHSY, SAAADI. DNA for the CDR3: TGCGCCAGCACTCCAGGGCCGTATCAGCCCCAGCATTTT. Amino acids: CASTPGPYQPQHF.

The chain has TRBV30 and TRBJ2-3; no definite D call. V was pared by 4 bases and J by 4 bases, with 15 bases between. The CDR3 runs 14 residues. Per germline, CDR1 GTSNPN and CDR2 SVGIG (reference sequence). Here the CDR3 DNA reads TGTGCCTGGATCCCAGTCGAGGAAGCAGATACGCAGTATTTT. It translates to CAWIPVEEADTQYF. The entire variable domain, with the rest obtained from reference TRBV30 and TRBJ2-3, is as follows: SQTIHQWPATLVQPVGSPLSLECTVEGTSNPNLYWYRQAAGRGLQLLFYSVGIGQISSEVPQNLSASRPQDRQFILSSKKLLLSDSGFYLCAWIPVEEADTQYFGPGTRLTVL.

This clone was seen just once. CDR3 sequence reads: CASSFPNQPQHF. The CDR3 bases are TGTGCCAGCAGTTTTCCAAATCAGCCCCAGCATTTT. The chain combines TRBV28 with TRBJ1-5; D ambiguous. The CDR3 runs 12 residues. The V and J ends lost 3 bases and 4 bases respectively, with 4 bases between them. Germline CDR1 MDHEN, CDR2 SYDVKM.

This chain joins TRBV2 and TRBJ1-5, with a tentative D call TRBD1 (5 bases). CDR3 length: 14 amino acids. The germline V and J ends were trimmed by 3 bases and 6 bases, with 12 bases remaining between them. CDR1 is SNHLY and CDR2 is FYNNEI in the germline V gene. The CDR3 loop reads CASSEQGFGQPQHF. The CDR3 DNA reads as TGTGCCAGCAGTGAGCAGGGTTTCGGTCAGCCCCAGCATTTT.

The chain is built from TRBV7-8 and TRBJ2-3, with 15 nucleotides matching TRBD2. Trimming cost V 8 bases and J 3 bases; bases outside gene matches: 9. Looked up from germline, CDR1 is SGHVS and CDR2 is FQNEAQ. This CDR3 is 17 amino acids long. The CDR3 region is CASGRTGLAGGTDTQYF. CDR3 DNA: TGTGCCAGCGGAAGAACGGGACTAGCGGGAGGAACAGATACGCAGTATTTT.

V gene TRBV4-3 combines with J gene TRBJ2-7, with D maybe TRBD1 (5 bases). The CDR3 length is 15 residues. Trimming cost V 0 bases and J 4 bases, with 13 bases left between them. Germline CDR1 LGHNA, CDR2 YSLEER. CDR3 bases: TGCGCCAGCAGCCAAGATTTCGGGCAGGGTTACGAGCAGTACTTC. Its protein product is CASSQDFGQGYEQYF.

The J gene is TRBJ1-2, the V gene TRBV25-1; 8 positions agree with TRBD1. The V segment lost 7 bases and the J segment 4 bases; nucleotides outside the gene matches: 14. Germline V gene data show CDR1 as MGHDK and CDR2 as SYGVNS. The CDR3 covers 16 residues. CDR3 coding DNA: TGTGCCAGCATAAGTTCCGGACAGGGTGGGACCTATGGCTACACCTTC. This sequence encodes CASISSGQGGTYGYTF.

The V and J genes are TRBV29-1 and TRBJ1-4, with no clear D. Germline values: CDR1 SQVTM, CDR2 ANQGSEA. With 1 base removed from V and 10 bases from J, the gap between germline ends came to 13 bases. This CDR3 is built from 13 residues. Here the CDR3 reads CSVEGLLEGKLFF. The CDR3 bases are TGCAGCGTTGAAGGTCTCCTGGAGGGAAAACTGTTTTTT.

This chain uses TRBV7-9 with TRBJ1-4; 9 positions match TRBD1. After removal of 2 bases from V and 2 bases from J, the junction contained 3 bases not matched to a gene. The CDR3 contains 16 residues. Germline-derived CDR1 and CDR2 are SEHNR and FQNEAQ (reference sequence). The CDR3 region has the DNA TGTGCCAGCAGCTTATCGGACAGGGGTACTAATGAAAAACTGTTTTTT. Translating gives CASSLSDRGTNEKLFF.

The chain is built from TRBV19 and TRBJ1-6; D is unclear. Per germline, CDR1 LNHDA and CDR2 SQIVND (reference sequence). The CDR3 is 16 residues long. V lost 2 bases and J 0 bases, leaving 8 bases between the germline ends. This chain's CDR3 is CASSISQSSYNSPLHF. The CDR3 region has the DNA TGTGCCAGTAGTATATCACAGAGCTCCTATAATTCACCCCTCCACTTT.

As concerns this clone: Compared with germline, one end of the junction differs, possibly owing to a read error. The V and J genes are TRBV7-9 and TRBJ2-6; D uncertain. The CDR3 consists of 17 residues. Germline V lookup: CDR1 SEHNR, CDR2 FQNEAQ (reference sequence). The CDR3 nucleotides read TGTTCCAGCAGCTTAATGGTGGTGGAGTCTGGGGCCAACGTCCTGACTTTC. Protein product: CSSSLMVVESGANVLTF.

The chain recombines TRBV14 with TRBJ2-7, with 11 bases matching TRBD2. Trimming at V came to 8 bases and at J to 12 bases, leaving 12 bases not matched to a gene. This CDR3 is 13 amino acids long. Per germline, CDR1 SGHDN and CDR2 FVKESK. DNA for the CDR3: TGTGCCAGCCGATCTAGCGGGGGGCTCGTGGTGTACTTC. This codes for CASRSSGGLVVYF.